Listed here are 29 T cell receptor beta chains from one sample, sequenced in a study of blood T cell repertoires in COVID-19. Assay used: immunoSEQ multiplex PCR; TCRdb lists only in-frame clones, some missing. The table has around 190,000 clones, over 75% seen once. Sequenced material: peripheral blood. The receptor set was obtained from a man between 45 and 60 years old with COVID-19, enrolled during active disease.

V usage is TRBV30 and J usage is TRBJ2-5, with 7 bases identical to TRBD2. Germline CDR1 GTSNPN, CDR2 SVGIG (reference sequence). J was trimmed by 1 base and V by 4 bases; bases with no gene match: 3. The CDR3 is made up of 13 amino acids. CDR3 sequence (DNA): TGTGCCTGGACGGGAGGCTCCCAAGAGACCCAGTACTTC. This codes for CAWTGGSQETQYF. The whole variable domain, remainder taken from reference TRBV30 and TRBJ2-5, is SQTIHQWPATLVQPVGSPLSLECTVEGTSNPNLYWYRQAAGRGLQLLFYSVGIGQISSEVPQNLSASRPQDRQFILSSKKLLLSDSGFYLCAWTGGSQETQYFGPGTRLLVL.

The V and J genes are TRBV7-6 and TRBJ1-2; 7 positions match TRBD1. Germline-derived CDR1 and CDR2 are SGHVS and FNYEAQ. The V segment lost 4 bases and the J segment 8 bases; nucleotides outside the gene matches: 10. The CDR3 runs 14 residues. CDR3 DNA sequence: TGTGCCAGCAGCTCGGGGACAGTAATAGGGGGCTACACCTTC. Its translation is CASSSGTVIGGYTF.

The chain recombines TRBV4-1 with TRBJ2-1, with 7 bases fitting TRBD1. Germline V gene sequence: CDR1 MGHRA, CDR2 YSYEKL. After removal of 0 bases from V and 8 bases from J, the junction contained 10 bases not matched to a gene. This CDR3 comprises 16 residues. The CDR3 DNA reads TGCGCCAGCAGCCAAGATCCGCAGGGGGTAATGGATGAGCAGTTCTTC. It is translated as CASSQDPQGVMDEQFF.

V and J are TRBV7-2 and TRBJ2-7; D is perhaps TRBD1 (6 bases). The V and J ends lost 1 base and 7 bases respectively, with 20 bases between them. The germline CDR1 and CDR2 sequences are SGHTA and FQGNSA. This CDR3 spans 16 amino acids. CDR3 bases: TGTGCCAGCAGCTTAGGCGCAGGACCTACCCAGGGGGAGCAGTACTTC. Its translation is CASSLGAGPTQGEQYF.

This chain uses TRBV24-1 with TRBJ1-2; no definite D call. CDR3 length: 15 amino acids. The germline gives CDR1 KGHDR, CDR2 SFDVKD. Trimming took 2 bases from V and 4 from J, leaving 13 bases between them. The CDR3 region is CATSDSRGEAYGYTF. The CDR3 DNA is TGTGCCACCAGTGATTCCAGAGGCGAGGCCTATGGCTACACCTTC.

The chain joins TRBV30 to TRBJ1-1, with 7 bases lining up with TRBD1. The CDR3 runs to 14 residues. CDR1 GTSNPN and CDR2 SVGIG come from the germline V gene (reference sequence). J gave up 2 bases and V 5 bases, and 8 bases lay outside the gene matches. The CDR3, as DNA: TGTGCCTGGGCCCCCGACAGGGAAAACACTGAAGCTTTCTTT. It encodes CAWAPDRENTEAFF.

V usage is TRBV27 and J usage is TRBJ2-2; a weak D match, TRBD2 (5 bases). V gave up 2 bases and J gave up 0 bases, with 16 bases separating them. The CDR3 is 18 amino acids. The germline CDR1 and CDR2 sequences are MNHEY and SMNVEV (reference sequence). CDR3 DNA sequence: TGTGCCAGCAGTTTAACCCCGGCGGGCTTGTCGAACACCGGGGAGCTGTTTTTT. It encodes CASSLTPAGLSNTGELFF.

The chain links TRBV30 to TRBJ1-6; the D gene is possibly TRBD1 (5 bases). Germline lookup yields CDR1 GTSNPN and CDR2 SVGIG (reference sequence). The CDR3 consists of 17 residues. V was cut by 4 bases and J by 0 bases, with 16 bases left in between. CDR3 coding DNA: TGTGCCTGGACCCTCTCAGGGTTGAGCTCCTATAATTCACCCCTCCACTTT. Its protein product is CAWTLSGLSSYNSPLHF. The full variable domain, completed using reference TRBV30 and TRBJ1-6, is SQTIHQWPATLVQPVGSPLSLECTVEGTSNPNLYWYRQAAGRGLQLLFYSVGIGQISSEVPQNLSASRPQDRQFILSSKKLLLSDSGFYLCAWTLSGLSSYNSPLHFGNGTRLTVT.

J is TRBJ1-2 and V is TRBV19; D not certain. The germline V gene has CDR1 LNHDA and CDR2 SQIVND (reference sequence). The CDR3 runs to 12 residues. The V end lost 6 bases, the J end lost 7 bases, and 12 bases lay between the germline ends. CDR3 DNA: TGTGCCAGTAGCTCCTCTGGGAGTGGCTACACCTTC. Translation: CASSSSGSGYTF.

The J gene is TRBJ2-7, the V gene TRBV12-3 or TRBV12-4; D ambiguous. V lost 3 bases to trimming and J lost 2 bases, with 8 bases between them. This CDR3 is built from 13 residues. CDR3 region: CASSLAFTYEQYF. The CDR3 DNA reads as TGTGCCAGCAGTTTGGCCTTTACCTACGAGCAGTACTTC.

Note on this clone: One junction end disagrees with the germline gene, perhaps due to a read error. The rearrangement uses TRBV28 and TRBJ1-4, with D maybe TRBD1 (5 bases). The CDR3 has 12 amino acids. CDR1 is MDHEN and CDR2 is SYDVKM in the germline V gene. Here the CDR3 DNA reads TGTGCCAGCAGTTTATTTCCAGGGATCCCGAGTTTT. It encodes CASSLFPGIPSF.

The V and J genes are TRBV20-1 and TRBJ2-4, with TRBD2 identical over 8 bases. The length of the CDR3 is 17 residues. The J segment lost 0 bases and the V segment lost 3 bases, leaving 10 bases of the junction unmatched. Looked up from germline, CDR1 is DFQATT and CDR2 is SNEGSKA (reference sequence). CDR3 sequence reads: CSASSGGPTLAKNIQYF. The DNA for the CDR3 is TGCAGTGCTAGTTCGGGGGGGCCTACTCTAGCCAAAAACATTCAGTACTTC.

The CDR3 nucleotides are TGTGCCAGTAGCCTTCCCCCGTTTATCGGGAGGGGCAATGAGCAGTTCTTC. Protein product: CASSLPPFIGRGNEQFF. The genes are TRBV19 and TRBJ2-1, with TRBD2 matching over 8 bases. The V gene's germline CDR1 is LNHDA and CDR2 SQIVND (reference sequence). The CDR3 sequence is 17 residues long. V trimming: 6 bases; J trimming: 6 bases; junction bases outside the gene matches: 16. The full variable domain, in which reference TRBV19 and TRBJ2-1 provide the parts outside the CDR3, is DGGITQSPKYLFRKEGQNVTLSCEQNLNHDAMYWYRQDPGQGLRLIYYSQIVNDFQKGDIAEGYSVSREKKESFPLTVTSAQKNPTAFYLCASSLPPFIGRGNEQFFGPGTRLTVL.

The chain combines TRBV6-5 with TRBJ2-3; 10 bases align to TRBD2. Trimming at V came to 7 bases and at J to 0 bases, leaving 4 bases not matched to a gene. This CDR3 spans 15 amino acids. The V gene's germline CDR1 is MNHEY and CDR2 SVGAGI. CDR3 coding DNA: TGTGCCAGCAAAAGACTAGCGGGTAGCACAGATACGCAGTATTTT. This encodes CASKRLAGSTDTQYF.

This clone was seen more than once but under ten times. The chain couples TRBV7-3 to TRBJ1-6, with 8 bases identical to TRBD1. Germline V gives CDR1 SGHTA, CDR2 FQGTGA. After removal of 6 bases from V and 8 bases from J, the junction contained 9 bases not matched to a gene. The CDR3 runs 15 residues. DNA of the CDR3: TGTGCCAGCAGGGGCGCAGGGGGCATGGATTCACCCCTCCACTTT. The encoded protein is CASRGAGGMDSPLHF.

This chain links TRBV9 with TRBJ2-7, with D uncertain. Trimming stripped 2 bases from V and 2 bases from J, with 11 bases between. The CDR3 sequence is 14 residues long. The germline CDR1 and CDR2 sequences are SGDLS and YYNGEE. CDR3 amino acids: CASSVDSLPYEQYF. As DNA, the CDR3 is TGTGCCAGCAGCGTTGACTCGCTACCCTACGAGCAGTACTTC.

The chain employs TRBV11-2 and TRBJ1-1; TRBD1 is a possible D gene (6 bases). In germline, CDR1 is SGHAT, CDR2 FQNNGV. The V gene lost 1 base and the J gene lost 8 bases, with 11 bases spanning the gap. The CDR3 length is 13 residues. The CDR3 spells CASSLGGRSEAFF. The CDR3 DNA reads TGTGCCAGCAGCTTAGGGGGGCGCTCCGAAGCTTTCTTT.

The rearrangement links TRBV19 to TRBJ1-1, with 9 bases lining up with TRBD1. Germline CDR1 is LNHDA and CDR2 is SQIVND (reference sequence). Trimming at V came to 5 bases and at J to 0 bases, leaving 16 bases not matched to a gene. The CDR3 has 19 amino acids. The CDR3 loop is CASSPPAGQGKGLNTEAFF. In nucleotides, the CDR3 is TGTGCCAGTAGTCCCCCAGCGGGACAGGGCAAAGGATTGAACACTGAAGCTTTCTTT.

This chain connects TRBV7-3 to TRBJ2-2; D gene ambiguous. This CDR3 comprises 12 residues. Germline V gene lookup returns CDR1 SGHTA and CDR2 FQGTGA. Deletions cut 5 bases from V and 6 bases from J, with 7 bases between. The CDR3 nucleotides are TGTGCCAGCAGCCCGTACTCCGGGGAGCTGTTTTTT. This translates into CASSPYSGELFF.

This chain uses TRBV5-1 with TRBJ2-7; tentatively, D is TRBD2 (5 bases). Germline-derived CDR1 and CDR2 are SGHRS and YFSETQ. The CDR3 contains 14 residues. Trimming pared 0 bases from V and 4 bases from J, leaving 11 bases between. As DNA, the CDR3 is TGCGCCAGCAGCTTGGGGACTCCCACGTACGAGCAGTACTTC. This sequence encodes CASSLGTPTYEQYF.

V and J are TRBV18 and TRBJ1-1, with D hard to call. CDR1 and CDR2 from the germline V gene are KGHSH and LQKENI. The CDR3 covers 12 residues. V lost 6 bases, J lost 1 base, and 6 bases lay in between. CDR3 protein: CASSFQNTEAFF. CDR3 sequence (DNA): TGTGCCAGCTCGTTCCAGAACACTGAAGCTTTCTTT.

This clone was observed many times. This chain connects TRBV2 to TRBJ1-2, with D perhaps TRBD1 (5 bases). Germline CDR1 and CDR2: SNHLY and FYNNEI. This CDR3 comprises 14 residues. V lost 3 bases, J lost 2 bases, and 10 bases lay in between. The CDR3 DNA follows: TGTGCCAGCAGTGAGATCAGGGCCAACTATGGCTACACCTTC. This translates into CASSEIRANYGYTF. The full variable domain, its missing parts supplied by reference TRBV2 and TRBJ1-2, is EPEVTQTPSHQVTQMGQEVILRCVPISNHLYFYWYRQILGQKVEFLVSFYNNEISEKSEIFDDQFSVERPDGSNFTLKIRSTKLEDSAMYFCASSEIRANYGYTFGSGTRLTVV.

The chain joins TRBV6-5 to TRBJ2-1; TRBD2 agrees at 9 bases. V dropped 9 bases and J dropped 3; count of bases not matched to a gene: 9. This CDR3 has 15 residues. Germline V gives CDR1 MNHEY, CDR2 SVGAGI. In DNA, the CDR3 is TGTGCCAGTGGGCGGGGGGGGTCGCTCTACAATGAGCAGTTCTTC. Its translation: CASGRGGSLYNEQFF.

The sample holds one count of this clone. The V gene is TRBV28, the J gene TRBJ1-2; maybe TRBD1 (5 bases). The CDR3 consists of 16 residues. V lost 5 bases and J 8 bases, leaving 24 bases between the germline ends. The germline CDR1 and CDR2 sequences are MDHEN and SYDVKM. The CDR3 here is CASSPYELGLPHGYTF. The CDR3 coding sequence is TGTGCCAGCAGTCCCTACGAGCTGGGACTACCACACGGCTACACCTTC.

The chain has TRBV12-5 and TRBJ2-1; 8 bases fit TRBD1. Germline values: CDR1 LGHNT, CDR2 FRNRAP. The trim removed 7 bases at V and 6 bases at J, leaving 5 bases unmatched. The CDR3 consists of 13 residues. CDR3: CASAGTGANEQFF. CDR3 bases: TGTGCTAGTGCCGGGACAGGAGCCAATGAGCAGTTCTTC.

This chain connects TRBV29-1 to TRBJ2-7; 9 bases line up with TRBD2. The J segment lost 7 bases and the V segment lost 2 bases, leaving 12 bases of the junction unmatched. The CDR3 sequence is 15 residues long. The germline gives CDR1 SQVTM, CDR2 ANQGSEA. CDR3 amino acids: CSVEISGSKLEEQYF. The CDR3 bases are TGCAGCGTTGAAATTAGCGGGAGTAAATTAGAAGAGCAGTACTTC.

This chain uses TRBV5-1 with TRBJ2-5; D gene unclear. Germline V lookup: CDR1 SGHRS, CDR2 YFSETQ. Trimming cost V 6 bases and J 2 bases, with 11 bases left between them. CDR3 length: 13 residues. Here the CDR3 reads CASKETAQETQYF. CDR3 sequence (DNA): TGCGCCAGCAAGGAGACTGCTCAAGAGACCCAGTACTTC.

A single count supports this clone. V and J are TRBV7-9 and TRBJ2-5; D might be TRBD1 (6 bases). CDR3 length: 16 residues. In germline, CDR1 is SEHNR, CDR2 FQNEAQ (reference sequence). Trimming shortened V by 4 bases and J by 5 bases, and 20 bases separated the two germline ends. CDR3 nucleotide sequence: TGTGCCAGCAGCTCCTCTGATGGTCAGGGGCGGGAGACCCAGTACTTC. Protein product: CASSSSDGQGRETQYF.

V is TRBV28 and J is TRBJ1-1; 7 bases are shared with TRBD1. With V trimmed by 5 bases and J by 6 bases, 6 bases remained unmatched. Germline V gene data show CDR1 as MDHEN and CDR2 as SYDVKM. CDR3 size: 13 residues. CDR3 coding DNA: TGTGCCAGCAGTGGCGGGACAGTCGCTGAAGCTTTCTTT. As protein: CASSGGTVAEAFF.